The 27 T cell receptor beta chains below come from one sample, sequenced in a study of shared clonotypes between healthy human individuals. Produced via immunoSEQ multiplex PCR; TCRdb's table is partial and in-frame only. The sample carries around 500,000 clones, about 79% recorded once. Sequenced material: PBMCs. Receptor source: a woman in her thirties or forties in good health. Some clones in this sample may be carry-over from other donors' samples.

This rearrangement joins TRBV11-2 to TRBJ2-7; 7 bases agree with TRBD2. The trim removed 5 bases at V and 7 bases at J, leaving 11 bases unmatched. Germline values: CDR1 SGHAT, CDR2 FQNNGV. The CDR3 covers 14 residues. The CDR3 DNA is TGTGCCAGCAGCCAGAGCGGGATTGGGGGGGAGCAGTACTTC. Translating gives CASSQSGIGGEQYF. The full variable domain, rest sourced from reference TRBV11-2 and TRBJ2-7, is EAGVAQSPRYKIIEKRQSVAFWCNPISGHATLYWYQQILGQGPKLLIQFQNNGVVDDSQLPKDRFSAERLKGVDSTLKIQPAKLEDSAVYLCASSQSGIGGEQYFGPGTRLTVT.

The chain couples TRBV7-2 to TRBJ1-2; no clear D. Germline lookup yields CDR1 SGHTA and CDR2 FQGNSA. V was clipped by 5 bases and J by 5 bases, with 15 bases between them. The CDR3 has 14 amino acids. CDR3 DNA sequence: TGTGCCAGCAGCGGAAGGCTCTCTGGGTATGGCTACACCTTC. Its protein product is CASSGRLSGYGYTF.

This clone has a handful of counts. This sequence joins TRBV7-3 and TRBJ2-7, with D uncertain. The CDR3 extends over 14 amino acids. Germline assignment: CDR1 SGHTA and CDR2 FQGTGA. V lost 2 bases to trimming and J lost 1 base, with 9 bases between them. CDR3 DNA: TGTGCCAGCAGCTTAGACCCAGGTTCCTACGAGCAGTACTTC. Translation: CASSLDPGSYEQYF.

This chain connects TRBV11-2 to TRBJ2-7; no definite D call. Germline values: CDR1 SGHAT, CDR2 FQNNGV. Deletions cut 2 bases from V and 3 bases from J, with 11 bases between. This CDR3 region has 14 residues. The CDR3 nucleotides are TGTGCCAGCAGCTTACGACACTCAGACTACGAGCAGTACTTC. It is translated as CASSLRHSDYEQYF. The variable domain in full, with the rest retrieved from reference TRBV11-2 and TRBJ2-7, is EAGVAQSPRYKIIEKRQSVAFWCNPISGHATLYWYQQILGQGPKLLIQFQNNGVVDDSQLPKDRFSAERLKGVDSTLKIQPAKLEDSAVYLCASSLRHSDYEQYFGPGTRLTVT.

This chain links TRBV10-3 with TRBJ2-7, with 9 bases matching TRBD2. Germline assignment: CDR1 ENHRY and CDR2 SYGVKD. The CDR3 runs 14 residues. With 10 bases clipped from V and 3 bases from J, the junction kept 10 bases outside the gene matches. In nucleotides, the CDR3 is TGTGCCACCCAGGAGGGACTAGCCGTCTACGAGCAGTACTTC. Protein product: CATQEGLAVYEQYF.

The V gene is TRBV28, the J gene TRBJ2-3; TRBD2 matches at 9 bases. The CDR3 loop spans 16 amino acids. The trim removed 8 bases at V and 0 bases at J, leaving 9 bases unmatched. CDR1 is MDHEN and CDR2 is SYDVKM in the germline V gene. The CDR3 loop is CASPPGLAGSTDTQYF. In DNA, the CDR3 is TGTGCCAGCCCTCCGGGCCTAGCGGGGAGCACAGATACGCAGTATTTT.

V and J are TRBV19 and TRBJ1-2; D gene uncertain. CDR3 length: 14 residues. Trimming removed 2 bases from V and 0 bases from J, with 7 bases in between. CDR1 LNHDA and CDR2 SQIVND come from the germline V gene (reference sequence). In DNA form, the CDR3 reads TGTGCCAGTAGTATAAGAAGCGCTAACTATGGCTACACCTTC. This sequence encodes CASSIRSANYGYTF. The entire variable domain, with the rest obtained from reference TRBV19 and TRBJ1-2, is as follows: DGGITQSPKYLFRKEGQNVTLSCEQNLNHDAMYWYRQDPGQGLRLIYYSQIVNDFQKGDIAEGYSVSREKKESFPLTVTSAQKNPTAFYLCASSIRSANYGYTFGSGTRLTVV.

The rearrangement uses TRBV29-1 and TRBJ2-3; the D call may be TRBD1 or TRBD2 (5 bases each). Per germline, CDR1 SQVTM and CDR2 ANQGSEA. The V gene lost 7 bases and the J gene lost 2 bases, with 16 bases spanning the gap. The length of the CDR3 is 14 residues. The CDR3 loop is CSAPSRQSTDTQYF. The CDR3 coding sequence is TGCAGCGCGCCTAGCAGACAGTCCACAGATACGCAGTATTTT.

The chain couples TRBV6-1 to TRBJ1-2, with unresolved D. Trimming removed 2 bases at V and 0 bases at J, with 10 bases between. Germline V lookup: CDR1 MNHNS, CDR2 SASEGT. The CDR3 covers 15 residues. As DNA, the CDR3 is TGTGCCAGCAGTGAACGACTTGGGCCTAACTATGGCTACACCTTC. This codes for CASSERLGPNYGYTF.

The chain is built from TRBV19 and TRBJ1-2, with D perhaps TRBD1 (5 bases). V was trimmed by 2 bases and J by 2 bases, leaving 12 bases between them. The length of the CDR3 is 15 residues. The germline V gene has CDR1 LNHDA and CDR2 SQIVND (reference sequence). CDR3 residues: CASSIMGTFNYGYTF. CDR3 DNA sequence: TGTGCCAGTAGTATAATGGGGACGTTCAACTATGGCTACACCTTC.

The CDR3 bases are TGTGCCTGGAGTGCCCCTGTAGCCCCCCGGATTCAGTACTTC. It translates to CAWSAPVAPRIQYF. The J gene is TRBJ2-4, the V gene TRBV30; no clear D gene. The CDR3 has 14 amino acids. V dropped 1 base and J dropped 10 bases, with 17 bases sitting between them. Germline values: CDR1 GTSNPN, CDR2 SVGIG (reference sequence).

The chain carries TRBV4-1 and TRBJ2-5; no definite D call. The CDR3 spans 13 residues. In germline, CDR1 is MGHRA, CDR2 YSYEKL. With 1 base removed from V and 4 bases from J, the gap between germline ends came to 7 bases. The CDR3 DNA is TGCGCCAGCAGCCAAGTAGTGGGAGAGACCCAGTACTTC. As protein: CASSQVVGETQYF.

The gene calls are TRBV27 and TRBJ1-4; D might be TRBD1 (6 bases). The V and J ends lost 4 bases and 3 bases respectively, with 12 bases between them. The CDR3 is 15 residues long. Germline lookup yields CDR1 MNHEY and CDR2 SMNVEV (reference sequence). The CDR3 DNA reads TGTGCCAGCAGTTCAGGGACACTTTCTAATGAAAAACTGTTTTTT. It is translated as CASSSGTLSNEKLFF.

The chain links TRBV19 to TRBJ2-7; TRBD2 might be the D (6 bases). V lost 3 bases and J 0 bases, leaving 6 bases between the germline ends. Germline V gene lookup returns CDR1 LNHDA and CDR2 SQIVND (reference sequence). The CDR3 length is 13 residues. The CDR3 region has the DNA TGTGCCAGTAGTATCGGGAGCTCCTACGAGCAGTACTTC. Translation gives CASSIGSSYEQYF.

This clone was counted ten times or more. The same CDR3 is also encoded by other DNA sequences in this sample. V and J are TRBV19 and TRBJ2-7, with 7 bases aligning to TRBD2. The J segment lost 4 bases and the V segment lost 4 bases, leaving 7 bases of the junction unmatched. Germline V CDR1 and CDR2: LNHDA, SQIVND (reference sequence). The CDR3 runs 14 residues. CDR3 nucleotide sequence: TGTGCCAGTAGTAATCCGGGACTACAATACGAGCAGTACTTC. Translating gives CASSNPGLQYEQYF.

The V and J genes are TRBV28 and TRBJ2-7, with 9 bases identical to TRBD2. Looked up from germline, CDR1 is MDHEN and CDR2 is SYDVKM. The CDR3 sequence is 12 residues long. V lost 7 bases, J lost 4 bases, and 2 bases stayed unmatched. The chain's CDR3 is CASTTSGYEQYF. In DNA, the CDR3 is TGTGCCAGCACAACTAGCGGGTACGAGCAGTACTTC.

The V call is TRBV2, the J call TRBJ2-7; no firm D call. Germline V lookup: CDR1 SNHLY, CDR2 FYNNEI. Trimming pared 6 bases from V and 7 bases from J, leaving 10 bases between. The CDR3 has 11 amino acids. CDR3 nucleotide sequence: TGTGCCAGCAGCTTAATTGGGGAGCAGTACTTC. The encoded protein is CASSLIGEQYF.

The chain links TRBV11-3 to TRBJ2-1, with D hard to call. The V end lost 5 bases, the J end lost 2 bases, and 13 bases lay between the germline ends. The CDR3 length is 15 residues. Per germline, CDR1 SGHNT and CDR2 YENEEA. CDR3 amino acids: CASSPIARPYNEQFF. CDR3 coding DNA: TGTGCCAGCAGCCCGATCGCAAGGCCCTACAATGAGCAGTTCTTC.

This chain connects TRBV19 to TRBJ2-2; the D call may be TRBD1 or TRBD2 (5 bases each). Germline assignment: CDR1 LNHDA and CDR2 SQIVND (reference sequence). The V gene lost 7 bases and the J gene lost 4 bases, with 25 bases spanning the gap. The CDR3 is made up of 18 amino acids. For the CDR3, the DNA is TGTGCCAGTACCCCAAGCGCCCAGGTGGGGGTTACCACCGGGGAGCTGTTTTTT. Protein sequence: CASTPSAQVGVTTGELFF.

Note on this clone: Other DNA sequences within the sample encode an identical CDR3. The V gene is TRBV28, the J gene TRBJ2-2; D possibly corresponds to TRBD1 (6 bases). The CDR3 loop spans 14 amino acids. The germline V gene encodes CDR1 MDHEN and CDR2 SYDVKM. Trimming cost V 4 bases and J 2 bases, with 8 bases left between them. The CDR3 DNA follows: TGTGCCAGCAGTTCGGGACAAAACACCGGGGAGCTGTTTTTT. This translates into CASSSGQNTGELFF.

This clone has only a few counts. This chain uses TRBV7-9 with TRBJ2-7, with D hard to call. Deletions cut 5 bases from V and 6 bases from J, with 14 bases between. The CDR3 sequence is 13 residues long. Germline CDR1 is SEHNR and CDR2 is FQNEAQ (reference sequence). Written as DNA, the CDR3 is TGTGCCAGCAGCCCCAAGGGCACCCTCGAGCAGTACTTC. Translating it yields CASSPKGTLEQYF.

This clone was seen more than once but under ten times. A read error may account for a junction end that differs from germline. This chain joins TRBV28 and TRBJ1-2; D not certain. Germline CDR1 is MDHEN and CDR2 is SYDVKM. The CDR3 contains 13 residues. CDR3 region: CANSWTGGDGYTF. CDR3 bases: TGTGCCAACAGTTGGACGGGCGGGGATGGCTACACCTTC.

This clone was counted a few times. This chain connects TRBV28 to TRBJ1-1, with a weak D call TRBD1 (5 bases). This CDR3 spans 15 amino acids. Germline CDR1 reads MDHEN; CDR2 reads SYDVKM. The V and J ends lost 7 bases and 3 bases respectively, with 18 bases between them. DNA for the CDR3: TGTGCCAGCACCGGGGGAATTGGGCTTGACACTGAAGCTTTCTTT. Its translation: CASTGGIGLDTEAFF. Based on the CDR3 plus reference TRBV28 and TRBJ1-1, the full variable domain is DVKVTQSSRYLVKRTGEKVFLECVQDMDHENMFWYRQDPGLGLRLIYFSYDVKMKEKGDIPEGYSVSREKKERFSLILESASTNQTSMYLCASTGGIGLDTEAFFGQGTRLTVV.

Remarks on this clone: One end of the junction varies from germline; a read error may be responsible. Other DNA sequences of this sample code for an identical CDR3. The rearrangement links TRBV6-6 to TRBJ2-3, with 8 bases identical to TRBD1. CDR1 is MNHNY and CDR2 is SVGAGI in the germline V gene (reference sequence). The CDR3 contains 16 residues. The CDR3 DNA is TGTGCCAGCTGTTACAGGGGGGCAACGCCCTCAGATACGCAGTATTTT. The encoded protein is CASCYRGATPSDTQYF.

The chain has TRBV19 and TRBJ2-3; D perhaps matches TRBD2 (6 bases). Trimming took off 2 bases at V and 1 base at J, with 16 bases between the two ends. The CDR3 length is 17 residues. Per the germline V gene, CDR1 is LNHDA and CDR2 is SQIVND (reference sequence). CDR3 loop: CASSIIVGAGRTDTQYF. DNA of the CDR3: TGTGCCAGTAGTATAATTGTCGGGGCGGGGCGCACAGATACGCAGTATTTT.

The genes are TRBV7-2 and TRBJ1-2; D is unclear. In germline, CDR1 is SGHTA, CDR2 FQGNSA. The CDR3 extends over 14 amino acids. The V and J ends lost 5 bases and 4 bases respectively, with 14 bases between them. CDR3 DNA sequence: TGTGCCAGCAGCAACCCGGTCGTGAGCTATGGCTACACCTTC. It is translated as CASSNPVVSYGYTF.

V gene TRBV6-1 combines with J gene TRBJ2-7; 7 nucleotides match TRBD2. Germline V gives CDR1 MNHNS, CDR2 SASEGT. V lost 8 bases to trimming and J lost 4 bases; unmatched junction nucleotides: 8. The CDR3 has 13 amino acids. CDR3 nucleotides: TGTGCCAGCTCCCAGCGGGATCGGTACGAGCAGTACTTC. It specifies CASSQRDRYEQYF.